The 7 T cell receptor beta chains reported below all come from one sample, sequenced in a study of T cells expressing NK-cell markers. Following a re-call of the 5' RACE reads, TCRdb has one entry per CDR3 protein and lacks DNA. In total, the table holds about 160,000 distinct CDR3 sequences. Source material: blood T cells: a sorted CD56 or NKG2C T cell subset, CD4+ or CD8+ T cells, or bulk PBMC T cells (not recorded which). These receptors all stem from a man aged 18-75 years in good health.

The chain uses TRBV3-1 and TRBJ2-3. The CDR3 loop spans 15 amino acids. Looked up from germline, CDR1 is LGHDT and CDR2 is YNNKEL (reference sequence). The CDR3 here is CASSPPQPWADTQYF.

This rearrangement joins TRBV9 to TRBJ2-3; TCRdb's D call, TRBD2, is unchecked because there is no DNA. The CDR3 length is 16 residues. Germline CDR1 SGDLS, CDR2 YYNGEE. The CDR3 loop is CASSVESGGYTDTQYF. The full variable domain, in which reference TRBV9 and TRBJ2-3 provide the parts outside the CDR3, is DSGVTQTPKHLITATGQRVTLRCSPRSGDLSVYWYQQSLDQGLQFLIQYYNGEERAKGNILERFSAQQFPDLHSELNLSSLELGDSALYFCASSVESGGYTDTQYFGPGTRLTVL.

The chain carries TRBV2 and TRBJ1-4; TCRdb names TRBD1, which stays unverified in the absence of DNA. CDR3 length: 13 amino acids. Germline assignment: CDR1 SNHLY and CDR2 FYNNEI. The CDR3 spells CASEGETNEKLFF. Full variable domain (rest looked up from reference TRBV2 and TRBJ1-4): EPEVTQTPSHQVTQMGQEVILRCVPISNHLYFYWYRQILGQKVEFLVSFYNNEISEKSEIFDDQFSVERPDGSNFTLKIRSTKLEDSAMYFCASEGETNEKLFFGSGTQLSVL.

V and J are TRBV6-6 and TRBJ1-2. The germline V gene encodes CDR1 MNHNY and CDR2 SVGAGI (reference sequence). This CDR3 is built from 12 residues. The CDR3 spells CASSYTQEGYTF.

The V gene is TRBV20-1, the J gene TRBJ1-5. The CDR3 has 14 amino acids. Germline CDR1 is DFQATT and CDR2 is SNEGSKA (reference sequence). The CDR3: CSARSSGPLQPQHF.

V and J are TRBV2 and TRBJ2-5; TCRdb lists TRBD2, though no DNA is available to test this call. This CDR3 comprises 13 residues. In germline, CDR1 is SNHLY, CDR2 FYNNEI. The CDR3 loop is CASLLAGGGTQYF.

V is TRBV7-6 and J is TRBJ2-5; TCRdb selects TRBD2, and the lack of DNA leaves this call unchecked. Germline CDR1 reads SGHVS; CDR2 reads FNYEAQ. This CDR3 has 14 residues. CDR3 region: CASSLDGSLETQYF.